The 17 T cell receptor beta chains given below trace back to one sample, sequenced in a study of T cell repertoires in cytomegalovirus infection. TCRdb analysed the reads with MiXCR anew, one entry per CDR3 protein. The table lists approximately 260,000 distinct CDR3 sequences, about a sixth of them singletons, with about half in the top ten. Material for sequencing was CD8+ T cells from PBMCs. Receptor source: a human donor in good health (CMV status not recorded). Some clones in this sample may be carry-over from other donors' samples.

This clonotype was found a few times. This chain links TRBV6-5 with TRBJ2-1; the match to TRBD2 covers 16 bases. V lost 2 bases to trimming and J lost 9 bases; unmatched junction nucleotides: 4. The CDR3 contains 16 residues. Germline loops: CDR1 MNHEY, CDR2 SVGAGI. The CDR3 here is CASSYGTSGGASEQFF. Here the CDR3 DNA reads TGTGCCAGCAGTTACGGGACTAGCGGGGGGGCCAGTGAGCAGTTCTTC.

This clonotype was recorded at least ten times. The chain recombines TRBV6-6 with TRBJ2-7; no reliable D call. V gave up 2 bases and J gave up 6 bases, with 11 bases separating them. The CDR3 extends over 13 amino acids. Germline V CDR1 and CDR2: MNHNY, SVGAGI (reference sequence). In nucleotides, the CDR3 is TGTGCCAGCAGTTACCTGCGATATGCCGAGCAGTACTTC. Protein product: CASSYLRYAEQYF.

This clonotype occurred many times. The chain has TRBV7-2 and TRBJ1-1; D is perhaps TRBD1 (6 bases). CDR1 and CDR2 (germline): SGHTA, FQGNSA. The CDR3 has 17 amino acids. V dropped 5 bases and J dropped 0 bases, with 19 bases sitting between them. In nucleotides, the CDR3 is TGTGCCAGCAGCCATTCTGCGGGGGCCCCCATGAACACTGAAGCTTTCTTT. It yields the protein CASSHSAGAPMNTEAFF.

In its sample, this clonotype was seen a few times. The V call is TRBV5-6, the J call TRBJ1-1, with 9 positions matching TRBD1. The CDR3 spans 16 residues. Germline assignment: CDR1 SGHDT and CDR2 YYEEEE. The ends lost 4 bases at V and 0 bases at J; junction bases unmatched: 7. CDR3 bases: TGTGCCAGCAGCACTGGGACAGGGTTAATGAACACTGAAGCTTTCTTT. It codes for CASSTGTGLMNTEAFF.

This clonotype came up many times. This sequence joins TRBV7-6 and TRBJ2-1; TRBD2 aligns across 13 bases. V gave up 6 bases and J gave up 6 bases; unmatched junction bases: 5. Germline CDR1 is SGHVS and CDR2 is FNYEAQ. The CDR3 totals 15 residues. Written as DNA, the CDR3 is TGTGCCAGCAGTCCTACTAGCGGGGGGGTCAATGAGCAGTTCTTC. This encodes CASSPTSGGVNEQFF. The full variable domain, rest sourced from reference TRBV7-6 and TRBJ2-1, is GAGVSQSPRYKVTKRGQDVALRCDPISGHVSLYWYRQALGQGPEFLTYFNYEAQQDKSGLPNDRFSAERPEGSISTLTIQRTEQRDSAMYRCASSPTSGGVNEQFFGPGTRLTVL.

This clonotype was seen at least ten times. The chain has TRBV7-2 and TRBJ2-7; tentative D call: TRBD1 (5 bases). The CDR3 covers 17 residues. Trimming pared 4 bases from V and 2 bases from J, leaving 21 bases between. The germline CDR1 and CDR2 sequences are SGHTA and FQGNSA. CDR3 DNA: TGTGCCAGCAGCTCAAACACTAATAGCAGACAGACCTACGAGCAGTACTTC. This codes for CASSSNTNSRQTYEQYF. Together with reference TRBV7-2 and TRBJ2-7, the CDR3 gives the full variable domain: GAGVSQSPSNKVTEKGKDVELRCDPISGHTALYWYRQSLGQGLEFLIYFQGNSAPDKSGLPSDRFSAERTGGSVSTLTIQRTQQEDSAVYLCASSSNTNSRQTYEQYFGPGTRLTVT.

On this clonotype: One end of the junction fails to match germline, which may point to a read error. The chain links TRBV11-2 to TRBJ2-6; D possibly uses TRBD1 or TRBD2 (5 bases each). CDR3 length: 19 amino acids. Germline CDR1 is SGHAT and CDR2 is FQNNGV. The CDR3 here is CASSLAYRAGTSRANALTF. The CDR3, as DNA: TGTGCCAGCAGCTTAGCCTACCGGGCAGGGACCTCTAGGGCCAACGCCCTGACTTTC.

As to this clonotype: Mismatch with germline at one junction end may stem from a read error. CDR3 bases: TGTGCCAGCAGCCCCCGTACAAACACCGTATATTTT. Translating it yields CASSPRTNTVYF. The J gene is TRBJ1-3, the V gene TRBV7-2, with D unclear. Germline V CDR1 and CDR2: SGHTA, FQGNSA. This CDR3 is 12 amino acids long.

This clonotype was seen many times. J is TRBJ2-7 and V is TRBV28; D gene ambiguous. The CDR3 has 18 residues. Germline V gives CDR1 MDHEN, CDR2 SYDVKM. V was cut by 3 bases and J by 0 bases, with 21 bases left in between. The CDR3 region is CASSFEHPGPDRSYEQYF. Written as DNA, the CDR3 is TGTGCCAGCAGTTTCGAGCACCCCGGGCCCGACCGCTCCTACGAGCAGTACTTC. Filled out from reference TRBV28 and TRBJ2-7, the complete variable domain reads DVKVTQSSRYLVKRTGEKVFLECVQDMDHENMFWYRQDPGLGLRLIYFSYDVKMKEKGDIPEGYSVSREKKERFSLILESASTNQTSMYLCASSFEHPGPDRSYEQYFGPGTRLTVT.

This clonotype was seen a few times. Possible read error: a much larger clone is one base away. This chain connects TRBV6-2 or TRBV6-3 to TRBJ2-2; D ambiguous. CDR1 is MNHEY and CDR2 is SVGEGT in the germline V gene. V was trimmed by 2 bases and J by 7 bases, leaving 2 bases between them. The CDR3 runs 11 residues. CDR3 bases: TGTGCCAGCAGTTACGTCGGGGAGCTGTTTTTT. It translates to CASSYVGELFF.

In this sample, this clonotype turned up many times. J is TRBJ2-1 and V is TRBV6-1; 11 bases line up with TRBD2. The CDR3 has 15 amino acids. Germline V gene data show CDR1 as MNHNS and CDR2 as SASEGT. With 4 bases clipped from V and 6 bases from J, the junction kept 5 bases outside the gene matches. CDR3 nucleotides: TGTGCCAGCAGTGCACTAGCGGGGGAGCCCAATGAGCAGTTCTTC. Protein product: CASSALAGEPNEQFF.

The V and J genes are TRBV12-3 or TRBV12-4 and TRBJ1-1; 12 bases are a match to TRBD1. V lost 3 bases, J lost 4 bases, and 6 bases stayed unmatched. This CDR3 is built from 16 residues. The CDR3 region has the DNA TGTGCCAGCAGTTTTGGGACAGGGGGCGTAGTCACTGAAGCTTTCTTT. Encoded protein: CASSFGTGGVVTEAFF.

This clonotype was detected once. A much larger clone lies a single base off, so this may be a read error. The chain links TRBV12-3 or TRBV12-4 to TRBJ1-2; 8 positions match TRBD1. This CDR3 is 14 amino acids long. The junction had 3 bases not matched to a gene; V was cut back by 6 bases and J by 0 bases. The CDR3 DNA sequence: TGTGCCAGCAGACCGACAGGGGCTAACTATGGCTACACCTTC. Its translation is CASRPTGANYGYTF.

The genes are TRBV28 and TRBJ1-4; a weak D match, TRBD1 (5 bases). This CDR3 region has 16 residues. V gave up 5 bases and J gave up 8 bases, with 21 bases separating them. The germline V gene encodes CDR1 MDHEN and CDR2 SYDVKM. For the CDR3, the DNA is TGTGCCAGCAGTCAGGTCCCCGGGACCCTCGGGGAAAAACTGTTTTTT. Protein product: CASSQVPGTLGEKLFF.

This clonotype was counted at least ten times. The CDR3 nucleotides are TGTGCCAGCAGCTTATTGCTAGCGGGAAGATACAATGAGCAGTTCTTC. Amino acid sequence: CASSLLLAGRYNEQFF. The chain recombines TRBV7-6 with TRBJ2-1; 9 bases fit TRBD2. The CDR3 covers 16 residues. The junction had 6 bases not matched to a gene; V was cut back by 2 bases and J by 4 bases. Germline CDR1 is SGHVS and CDR2 is FNYEAQ.

The chain couples TRBV7-9 to TRBJ2-7, with 13 bases fitting TRBD2. Trimming removed 5 bases from V and 0 bases from J; junction bases left unmatched: 16. Per the germline V gene, CDR1 is SEHNR and CDR2 is FQNEAQ (reference sequence). CDR3 length equals 20 residues. CDR3 DNA sequence: TGTGCCAGCAGCACCGCCTCAGGGGCACTAGCGGGGGGGCTCTCCTACGAGCAGTACTTC. Protein product: CASSTASGALAGGLSYEQYF.

This clonotype was observed many times. The CDR3 DNA reads TGTGCCAGCAGTCAACAGGGATCTAGCAATCAGCCCCAGCATTTT. Its translation is CASSQQGSSNQPQHF. J is TRBJ1-5 and V is TRBV6-2 or TRBV6-3; possible D gene TRBD1, 6 bases. Deletions cut 5 bases from V and 0 bases from J, with 11 bases between. CDR3 length equals 15 residues. Germline V gives CDR1 MNHEY, CDR2 SVGEGT.